A single sample is the source of the 9 T cell receptor beta chains below, sequenced in a study of cytomegalovirus exposure and HLA in healthy donors. The PCR contained 60 Vbeta and 13 Jbeta primers. The method was immunoSEQ multiplex PCR; TCRdb's version includes in-frame clones alone and lacks a portion of them. The table has fewer than 150,000 clones, 70% to 80% seen once; the top ten hold about 3%. Sequencing was performed on PBMCs. The receptor source for this set is a woman aged 35 to 49 in good health and CMV-seropositive.

The rearrangement joins TRBV6-5 to TRBJ2-2, with D tentatively TRBD2 (5 bases). Germline CDR1 is MNHEY and CDR2 is SVGAGI. The CDR3 is made up of 12 amino acids. V was cut by 8 bases and J by 2 bases, with 6 bases left in between. The CDR3 region has the DNA TGTGCCAGCGAGGGTAACACCGGGGAGCTGTTTTTT. It specifies CASEGNTGELFF.

This chain connects TRBV15 to TRBJ2-7, with D hard to call. The ends were cut back, 0 bases at V and 7 bases at J, with 4 bases in the middle. The CDR3 extends over 11 amino acids. CDR1 and CDR2 (germline): LNHNV, YYDKDF (reference sequence). For the CDR3, the DNA is TGTGCCACCAGCAGAGAGACTGAGCAGTACTTC. This codes for CATSRETEQYF. Filled out from reference TRBV15 and TRBJ2-7, the complete variable domain reads DAMVIQNPRYQVTQFGKPVTLSCSQTLNHNVMYWYQQKSSQAPKLLFHYYDKDFNNEADTPDNFQSRRPNTSFCFLDIRSPGLGDTAMYLCATSRETEQYFGPGTRLTVT.

The chain joins TRBV5-1 to TRBJ1-5, with a possible D match to TRBD1 (5 bases). Germline V gene sequence: CDR1 SGHRS, CDR2 YFSETQ. Trimming took 0 bases from V and 6 from J, leaving 10 bases between them. This CDR3 has 14 residues. The CDR3 is CASSLDGRGQPQHF. CDR3 in DNA: TGCGCCAGCAGCTTGGACGGAAGGGGTCAGCCCCAGCATTTT. Full variable domain (rest looked up from reference TRBV5-1 and TRBJ1-5): KAGVTQTPRYLIKTRGQQVTLSCSPISGHRSVSWYQQTPGQGLQFLFEYFSETQRNKGNFPGRFSGRQFSNSRSEMNVSTLELGDSALYLCASSLDGRGQPQHFGDGTRLSIL.

The V and J genes are TRBV27 and TRBJ2-3; TRBD1 matches at 7 bases. With V trimmed by 8 bases and J by 2 bases, 16 bases remained unmatched. The CDR3 contains 17 residues. Per the germline V gene, CDR1 is MNHEY and CDR2 is SMNVEV (reference sequence). CDR3 nucleotide sequence: TGTGCCAGCTCCAAGGGGGCCTCACCTAGATCCACAGATACGCAGTATTTT. Its protein product is CASSKGASPRSTDTQYF.

The chain joins TRBV27 to TRBJ1-4; D not certain. Germline CDR1 reads MNHEY; CDR2 reads SMNVEV (reference sequence). This CDR3 has 15 amino acids. Trimming took off 5 bases at V and 0 bases at J, with 10 bases between the two ends. CDR3 loop: CASSADMTTNEKLFF. CDR3 DNA: TGTGCCAGCAGTGCCGACATGACAACTAATGAAAAACTGTTTTTT.

In its sample, this clone was seen once. This sequence joins TRBV5-1 and TRBJ2-1; D gene ambiguous. V lost 4 bases and J lost 0, with 17 bases in between. Germline V CDR1 and CDR2: SGHRS, YFSETQ. The CDR3 loop spans 17 amino acids. The CDR3 is CASSPLPQASSYNEQFF. The CDR3 region has the DNA TGCGCCAGCAGCCCGCTACCCCAGGCAAGCTCCTACAATGAGCAGTTCTTC.

V and J are TRBV9 and TRBJ2-1; 9 bases map to TRBD2. V lost 2 bases, J lost 7 bases, and 7 bases stayed unmatched. CDR1 SGDLS and CDR2 YYNGEE come from the germline V gene. CDR3 length equals 15 residues. This CDR3 is CASSVTRGGHNEQFF. The CDR3 DNA sequence: TGTGCCAGCAGCGTGACGCGGGGGGGCCATAATGAGCAGTTCTTC.

The chain carries TRBV27 and TRBJ2-2; D ambiguous. Trimming cost V 5 bases and J 2 bases, with 27 bases left between them. CDR3 length equals 20 residues. Germline V gene lookup returns CDR1 MNHEY and CDR2 SMNVEV (reference sequence). The CDR3 spells CASSGGPMWIHPKNTGELFF. The CDR3, as DNA: TGTGCCAGCAGTGGTGGGCCAATGTGGATCCATCCAAAAAACACCGGGGAGCTGTTTTTT.

In regard to this clone: One junction end disagrees with the germline gene, perhaps due to a read error. The V and J genes are TRBV7-7 and TRBJ2-5; 15 nucleotides agree with TRBD2. CDR3 size: 16 residues. The germline V gene has CDR1 SSHAT and CDR2 FNYEAQ (reference sequence). Here the CDR3 DNA reads TGTGCTAGCAGCCCCGGGACTAGCGGGGGGTTAGAGACCCAGTACTTC. This encodes CASSPGTSGGLETQYF.